The 8 T cell receptor beta chains below were found in one sample sequenced in a study. MiXCR, applied by TCRdb to the 5' RACE reads, yields one record per CDR3 protein. The table lists roughly 50,000 distinct CDR3 sequences, roughly a sixth of them singletons. The specimen was naive CD4+ T cells sorted from blood. Subset in this sample: naive CD4+ T cells, CD4+CD45RA+CD25-. These receptors were obtained from a female donor with breast cancer.

This clonotype has a handful of counts. The chain recombines TRBV5-4 with TRBJ1-1, with D maybe TRBD1 (6 bases). The CDR3 has 13 amino acids. With 1 base removed from V and 9 bases from J, the gap between germline ends came to 13 bases. Per the germline V gene, CDR1 is SGHNT and CDR2 is YYREEE (reference sequence). Written as DNA, the CDR3 is TGTGCCAGCAGCTTGTTGCCAGGGGAGAAAGCTTTCTTT. Translation gives CASSLLPGEKAFF.

In its sample, this clonotype was seen a few times. V and J are TRBV7-9 and TRBJ2-3; 7 bases are a match to TRBD2. Looked up from germline, CDR1 is SEHNR and CDR2 is FQNEAQ (reference sequence). The CDR3 covers 14 residues. V lost 5 bases and J lost 4; bases outside the gene matches: 6. The CDR3 sequence is CASSPRDYSDTQYF. The CDR3 DNA sequence: TGTGCCAGCAGCCCGCGGGACTACTCAGATACGCAGTATTTT.

The V and J genes are TRBV29-1 and TRBJ1-1; D unclear. V lost 4 bases, J lost 2 bases, and 14 bases lay in between. Germline V gene lookup returns CDR1 SQVTM and CDR2 ANQGSEA. CDR3 length: 14 residues. The CDR3 here is CSVGESRENTEAFF. The CDR3 DNA sequence: TGCAGCGTTGGGGAGTCTAGGGAAAACACTGAAGCTTTCTTT.

The chain joins TRBV5-6 to TRBJ2-2; 8 nucleotides agree with TRBD2. Germline CDR1 reads SGHDT; CDR2 reads YYEEEE. The CDR3 spans 16 residues. V lost 3 bases to trimming and J lost 0 bases; unmatched junction nucleotides: 4. The CDR3 spells CASSYLGLANTGELFF. In DNA form, the CDR3 reads TGTGCCAGCAGCTACCTGGGACTAGCGAACACCGGGGAGCTGTTTTTT.

Points on this clonotype: At one boundary the junction diverges from the germline segment, which might be a read error. The rearrangement links TRBV12-3 or TRBV12-4 to TRBJ2-5; D is possibly TRBD2 (5 bases). The CDR3 runs 11 residues. For the CDR3, the DNA is TGTGCCGGCAGTTCCACGAGGGCCCAGTACTTC. This encodes CAGSSTRAQYF.

This clonotype has just a few counts. The V call is TRBV4-1, the J call TRBJ1-1; D unresolved. This CDR3 is 18 amino acids long. CDR1 MGHRA and CDR2 YSYEKL come from the germline V gene. The V and J ends lost 1 base and 3 bases respectively, with 21 bases between them. CDR3 coding DNA: TGCGCCAGCAGCCAAGCGCGGCAGTTGTACAACCCGCACACTGAAGCTTTCTTT. It specifies CASSQARQLYNPHTEAFF.

This clonotype has at least ten counts. The V call is TRBV5-1, the J call TRBJ2-1; possibly TRBD2 for D (6 bases). Germline CDR1 and CDR2: SGHRS and YFSETQ. Between the trimmed V and J ends, which lost 0 bases and 10 bases, there was a span of 14 bases. This CDR3 is built from 14 residues. The CDR3: CASSLDPGGREQFF. The CDR3 coding sequence is TGCGCCAGCAGCTTGGACCCCGGGGGTCGGGAGCAGTTCTTC.

This clonotype was found many times. The V gene is TRBV5-7, the J gene TRBJ1-6; D is unclear. TRBV5-7 counts as an open reading frame of uncertain function. This CDR3 contains 13 residues. Trimming left V 1 base short and J 7 bases short, with 6 bases between. The CDR3 spells CASSLMGNSPLHF. The CDR3, as DNA: TGTGCCAGCAGCTTGATGGGGAATTCACCCCTCCACTTT.